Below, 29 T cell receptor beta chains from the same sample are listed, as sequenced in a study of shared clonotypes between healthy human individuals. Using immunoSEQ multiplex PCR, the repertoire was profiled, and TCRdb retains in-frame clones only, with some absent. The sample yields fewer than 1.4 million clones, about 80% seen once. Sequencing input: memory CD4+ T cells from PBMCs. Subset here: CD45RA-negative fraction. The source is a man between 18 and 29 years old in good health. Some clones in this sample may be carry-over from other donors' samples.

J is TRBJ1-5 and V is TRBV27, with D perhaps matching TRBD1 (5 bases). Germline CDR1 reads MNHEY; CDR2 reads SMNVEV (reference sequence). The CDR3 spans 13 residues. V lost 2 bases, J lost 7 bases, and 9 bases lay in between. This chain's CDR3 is CASSLRTTQPQHF. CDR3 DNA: TGTGCCAGCAGTTTAAGGACAACGCAGCCCCAGCATTTT.

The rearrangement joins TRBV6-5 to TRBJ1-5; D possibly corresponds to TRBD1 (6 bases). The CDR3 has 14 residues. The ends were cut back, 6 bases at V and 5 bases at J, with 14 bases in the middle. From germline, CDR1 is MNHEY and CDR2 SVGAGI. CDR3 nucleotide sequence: TGTGCCAGCAGGACCGGGGGGCGGGATCAGCCCCAGCATTTT. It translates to CASRTGGRDQPQHF.

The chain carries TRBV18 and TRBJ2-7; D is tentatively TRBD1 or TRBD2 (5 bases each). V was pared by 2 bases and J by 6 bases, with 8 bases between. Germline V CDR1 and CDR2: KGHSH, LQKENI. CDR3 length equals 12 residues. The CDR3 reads CASSPGGTEQYF. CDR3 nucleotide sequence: TGTGCCAGCTCACCAGGGGGAACCGAGCAGTACTTC.

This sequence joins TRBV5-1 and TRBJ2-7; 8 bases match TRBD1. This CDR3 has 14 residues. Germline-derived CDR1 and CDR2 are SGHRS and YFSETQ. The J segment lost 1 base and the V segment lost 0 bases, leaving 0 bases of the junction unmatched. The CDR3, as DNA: TGCGCCAGCAGCTTGGGGGACAGGTCCTACGAGCAGTACTTC. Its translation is CASSLGDRSYEQYF.

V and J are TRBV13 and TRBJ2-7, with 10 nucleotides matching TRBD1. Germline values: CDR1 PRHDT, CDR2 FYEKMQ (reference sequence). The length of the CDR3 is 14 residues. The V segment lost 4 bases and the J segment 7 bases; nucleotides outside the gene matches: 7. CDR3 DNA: TGTGCCAGCAGCTCCCGACAGGGGGCGGATGAGCAGTACTTC. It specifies CASSSRQGADEQYF.

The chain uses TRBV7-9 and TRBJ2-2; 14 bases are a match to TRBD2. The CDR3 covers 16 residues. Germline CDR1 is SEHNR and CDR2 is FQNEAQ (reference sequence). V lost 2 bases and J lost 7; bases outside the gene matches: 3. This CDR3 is CASSLTTSGRVGELFF. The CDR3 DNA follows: TGTGCCAGCAGCTTAACGACTAGCGGGAGGGTCGGGGAGCTGTTTTTT.

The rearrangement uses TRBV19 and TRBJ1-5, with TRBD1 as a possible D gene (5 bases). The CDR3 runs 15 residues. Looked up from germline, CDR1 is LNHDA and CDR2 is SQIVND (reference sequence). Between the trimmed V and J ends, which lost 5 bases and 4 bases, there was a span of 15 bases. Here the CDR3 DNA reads TGTGCCAGTAGTCCCCCGACGGGGGAAAATCAGCCCCAGCATTTT. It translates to CASSPPTGENQPQHF.

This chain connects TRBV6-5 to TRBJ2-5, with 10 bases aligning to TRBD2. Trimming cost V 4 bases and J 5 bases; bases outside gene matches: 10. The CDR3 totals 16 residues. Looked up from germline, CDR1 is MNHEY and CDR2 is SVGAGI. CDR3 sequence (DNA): TGTGCCAGCAGTTTGAGCGGGAGGGCCCTCGGGGAGACCCAGTACTTC. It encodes CASSLSGRALGETQYF.

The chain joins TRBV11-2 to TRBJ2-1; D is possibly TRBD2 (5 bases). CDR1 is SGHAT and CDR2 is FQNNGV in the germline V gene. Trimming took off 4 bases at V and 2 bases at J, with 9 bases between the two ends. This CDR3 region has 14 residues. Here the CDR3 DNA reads TGTGCCAGCAGCTCGGACTTAACCTACAATGAGCAGTTCTTC. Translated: CASSSDLTYNEQFF.

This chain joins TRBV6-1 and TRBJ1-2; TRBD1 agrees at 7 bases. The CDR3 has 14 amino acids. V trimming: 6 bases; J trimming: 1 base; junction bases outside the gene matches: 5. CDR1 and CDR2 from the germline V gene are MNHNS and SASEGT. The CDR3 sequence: CASSRTGDNYGYTF. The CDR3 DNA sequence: TGTGCCAGCAGCCGGACAGGTGATAACTATGGCTACACCTTC.

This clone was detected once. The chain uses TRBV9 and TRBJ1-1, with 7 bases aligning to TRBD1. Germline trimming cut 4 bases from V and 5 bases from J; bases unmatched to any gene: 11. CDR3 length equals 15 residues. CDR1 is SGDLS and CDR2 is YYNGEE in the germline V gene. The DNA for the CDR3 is TGTGCCAGCAGCCCAAGCGGGGACAGAAGGACTGAAGCTTTCTTT. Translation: CASSPSGDRRTEAFF.

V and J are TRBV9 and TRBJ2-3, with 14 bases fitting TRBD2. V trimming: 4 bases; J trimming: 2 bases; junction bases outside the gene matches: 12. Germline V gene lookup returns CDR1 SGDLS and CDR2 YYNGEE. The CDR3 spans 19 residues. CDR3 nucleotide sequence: TGTGCCAGCAGCTATGGACTAGCGGGAGGTAATCGGGACACAGATACGCAGTATTTT. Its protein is CASSYGLAGGNRDTDTQYF.

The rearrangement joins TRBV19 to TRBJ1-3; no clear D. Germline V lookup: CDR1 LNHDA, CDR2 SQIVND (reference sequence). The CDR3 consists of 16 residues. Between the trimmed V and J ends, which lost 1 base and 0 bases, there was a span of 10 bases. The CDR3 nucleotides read TGTGCCAGTAGTATAGCGGGCCAGTCCTCTGGAAACACCATATATTTT. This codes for CASSIAGQSSGNTIYF. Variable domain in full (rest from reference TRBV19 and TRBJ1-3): DGGITQSPKYLFRKEGQNVTLSCEQNLNHDAMYWYRQDPGQGLRLIYYSQIVNDFQKGDIAEGYSVSREKKESFPLTVTSAQKNPTAFYLCASSIAGQSSGNTIYFGEGSWLTVV.

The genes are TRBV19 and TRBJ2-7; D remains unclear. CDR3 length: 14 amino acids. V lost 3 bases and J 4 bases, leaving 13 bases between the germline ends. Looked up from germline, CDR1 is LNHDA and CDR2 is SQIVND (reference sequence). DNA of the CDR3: TGTGCCAGTAGTATCTCGAAGCAAAATTACGAGCAGTACTTC. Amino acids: CASSISKQNYEQYF.

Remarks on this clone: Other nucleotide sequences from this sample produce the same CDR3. DNA of the CDR3: TGTGCCAGCAGCGTAGGGCAGGGCAACTATGGCTACACCTTC. Its protein product is CASSVGQGNYGYTF. V and J are TRBV9 and TRBJ1-2, with a possible D match to TRBD1 (5 bases). Trimming cost V 0 bases and J 2 bases, with 8 bases left between them. The germline V gene encodes CDR1 SGDLS and CDR2 YYNGEE. The CDR3 length is 14 residues.

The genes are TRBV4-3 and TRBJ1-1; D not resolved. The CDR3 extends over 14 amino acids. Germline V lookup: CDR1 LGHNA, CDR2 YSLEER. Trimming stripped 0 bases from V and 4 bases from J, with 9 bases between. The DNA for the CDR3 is TGCGCCAGCAGCCAAGATTTCGGTGGCACTGAAGCTTTCTTT. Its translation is CASSQDFGGTEAFF.

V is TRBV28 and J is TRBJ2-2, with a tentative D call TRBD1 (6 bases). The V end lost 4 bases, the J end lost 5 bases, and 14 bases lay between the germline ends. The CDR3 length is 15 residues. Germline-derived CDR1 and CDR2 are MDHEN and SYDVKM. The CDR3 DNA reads TGTGCCAGCAGTTCCGTCAGGGGTAGGACCGGGGAGCTGTTTTTT. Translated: CASSSVRGRTGELFF.

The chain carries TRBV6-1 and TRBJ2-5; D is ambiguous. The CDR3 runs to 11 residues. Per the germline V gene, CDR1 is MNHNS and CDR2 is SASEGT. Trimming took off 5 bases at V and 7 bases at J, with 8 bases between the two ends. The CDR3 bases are TGTGCCAGCAGTCCCGGTCGGACCCAGTACTTC. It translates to CASSPGRTQYF.

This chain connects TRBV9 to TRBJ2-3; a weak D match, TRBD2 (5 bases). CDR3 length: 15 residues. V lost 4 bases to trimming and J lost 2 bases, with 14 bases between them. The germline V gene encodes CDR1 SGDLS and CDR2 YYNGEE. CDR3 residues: CASSSPGFVTDTQYF. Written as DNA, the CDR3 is TGTGCCAGCAGCTCCCCGGGGTTCGTCACAGATACGCAGTATTTT.

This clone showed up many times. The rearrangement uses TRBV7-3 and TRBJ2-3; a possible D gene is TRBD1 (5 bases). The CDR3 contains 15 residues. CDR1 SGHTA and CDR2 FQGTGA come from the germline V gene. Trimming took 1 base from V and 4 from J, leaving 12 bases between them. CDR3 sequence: CASSLMGQRADTQYF. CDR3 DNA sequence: TGTGCCAGCAGCTTAATGGGGCAACGAGCAGATACGCAGTATTTT.

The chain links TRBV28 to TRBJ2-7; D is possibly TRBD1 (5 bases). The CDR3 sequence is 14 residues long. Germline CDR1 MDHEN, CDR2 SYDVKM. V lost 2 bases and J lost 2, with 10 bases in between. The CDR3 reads CASSLPAGTYEQYF. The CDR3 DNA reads TGTGCCAGCAGTTTACCTGCAGGGACCTACGAGCAGTACTTC.

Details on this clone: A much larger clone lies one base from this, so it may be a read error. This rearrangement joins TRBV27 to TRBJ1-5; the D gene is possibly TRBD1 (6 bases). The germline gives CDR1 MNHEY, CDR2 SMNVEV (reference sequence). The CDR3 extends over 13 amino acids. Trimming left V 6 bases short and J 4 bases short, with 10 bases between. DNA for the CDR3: TGTGCCAGCAGCGCGGACAGAAATCAGCCCCAGCATTTT. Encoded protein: CASSADRNQPQHF.

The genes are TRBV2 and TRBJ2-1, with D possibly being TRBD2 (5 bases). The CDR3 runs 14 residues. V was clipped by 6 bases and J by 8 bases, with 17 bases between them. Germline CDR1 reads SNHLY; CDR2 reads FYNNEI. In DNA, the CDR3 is TGTGCCAGCAGCCAAACCCTACTAGGGTATGAGCAGTTCTTC. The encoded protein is CASSQTLLGYEQFF.

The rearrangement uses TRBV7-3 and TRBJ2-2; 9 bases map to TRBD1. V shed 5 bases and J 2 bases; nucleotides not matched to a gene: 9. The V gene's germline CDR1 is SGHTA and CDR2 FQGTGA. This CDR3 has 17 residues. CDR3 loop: CASSDPGDRANTGELFF. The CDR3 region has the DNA TGTGCCAGCAGCGATCCGGGGGACAGGGCTAACACCGGGGAGCTGTTTTTT.

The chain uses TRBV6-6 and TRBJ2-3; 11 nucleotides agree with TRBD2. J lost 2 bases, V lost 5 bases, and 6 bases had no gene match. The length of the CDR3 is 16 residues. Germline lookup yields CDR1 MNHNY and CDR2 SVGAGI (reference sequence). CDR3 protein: CASSGRTSGPTDTQYF. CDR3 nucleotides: TGTGCCAGCAGTGGCCGGACTAGCGGGCCCACAGATACGCAGTATTTT.

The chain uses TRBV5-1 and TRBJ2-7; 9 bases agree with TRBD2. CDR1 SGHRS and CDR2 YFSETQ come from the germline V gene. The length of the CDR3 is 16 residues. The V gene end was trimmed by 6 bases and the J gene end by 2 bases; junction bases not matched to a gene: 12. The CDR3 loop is CASTNVAGGGTYEQYF. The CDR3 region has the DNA TGCGCCAGCACGAATGTGGCGGGAGGGGGGACCTACGAGCAGTACTTC.

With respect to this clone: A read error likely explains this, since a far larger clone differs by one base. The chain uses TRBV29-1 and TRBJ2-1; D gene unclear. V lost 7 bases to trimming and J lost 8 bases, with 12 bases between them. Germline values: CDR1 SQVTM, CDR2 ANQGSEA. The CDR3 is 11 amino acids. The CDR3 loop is CSGASMDEQFF. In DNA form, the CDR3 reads TGCAGCGGGGCTAGTATGGATGAGCAGTTCTTC.

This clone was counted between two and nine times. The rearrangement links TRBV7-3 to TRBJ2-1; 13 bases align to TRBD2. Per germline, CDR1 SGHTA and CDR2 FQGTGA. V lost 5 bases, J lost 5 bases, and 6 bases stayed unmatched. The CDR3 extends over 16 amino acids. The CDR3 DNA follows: TGTGCCAGCAGCGCACGCGGGACTAGCGGGAACAATGAGCAGTTCTTC. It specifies CASSARGTSGNNEQFF.

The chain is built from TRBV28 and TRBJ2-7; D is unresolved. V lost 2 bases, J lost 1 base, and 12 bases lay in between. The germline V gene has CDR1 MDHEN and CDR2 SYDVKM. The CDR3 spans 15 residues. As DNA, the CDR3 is TGTGCCAGCAGTTTACGGGCGTTAGGGTCCTACGAGCAGTACTTC. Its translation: CASSLRALGSYEQYF.